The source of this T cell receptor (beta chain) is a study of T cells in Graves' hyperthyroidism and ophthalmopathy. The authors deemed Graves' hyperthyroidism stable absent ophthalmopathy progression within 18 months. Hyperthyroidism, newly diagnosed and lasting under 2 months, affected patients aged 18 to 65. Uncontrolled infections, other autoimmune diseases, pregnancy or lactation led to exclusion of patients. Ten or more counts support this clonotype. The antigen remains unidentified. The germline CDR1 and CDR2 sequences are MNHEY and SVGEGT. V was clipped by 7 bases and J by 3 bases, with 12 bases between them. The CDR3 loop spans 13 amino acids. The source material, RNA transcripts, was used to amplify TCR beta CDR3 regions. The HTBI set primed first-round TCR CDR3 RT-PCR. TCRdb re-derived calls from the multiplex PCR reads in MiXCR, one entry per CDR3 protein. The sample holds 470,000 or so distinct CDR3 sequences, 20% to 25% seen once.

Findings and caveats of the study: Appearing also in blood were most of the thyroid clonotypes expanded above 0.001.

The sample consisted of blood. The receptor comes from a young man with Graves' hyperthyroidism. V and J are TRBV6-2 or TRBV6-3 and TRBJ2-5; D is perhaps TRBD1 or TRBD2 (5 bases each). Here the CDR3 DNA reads TGTGCCAGCAAAATGGGGGACGAAGAGACCCAGTACTTC. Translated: CASKMGDEETQYF.